This TCR beta chain was recorded in a study of post-analysis software for immune sequencing data. Study-level background: Relapsing-remitting, secondary progressive and progressive-relapsing multiple sclerosis courses were included.

The CDR3 sequence is 19 residues long. Per germline, CDR1 SEHNR and CDR2 FQNEAQ (reference sequence). Trimming left V 1 base short and J 0 bases short, with 21 bases between. Prepared libraries of TCR beta cDNA carried unique molecular identifiers. TCRdb used MiXCR to reprocess the PCR reads, holding one entry per CDR3 protein. The sample includes about 540,000 distinct CDR3 sequences, around a third seen only once; the top ten take 4.5% to 7.5%. Study-level results: Roughly five TRBV segments appeared more often in patients than in controls, and TRBV5-6, TRBV5-1 and TRBV20-1 were among these. Controls had significantly higher normalized Chao1 diversity than multiple sclerosis patients.

Worth noting for this clonotype: What it binds is unknown.

The receptor was derived from a girl aged 2 to 17 with multiple sclerosis. Material: blood. The chain couples TRBV7-9 to TRBJ1-1, with a tentative D call TRBD1 (6 bases). CDR3 in amino acids: CASSLVRFGQPLMNTEAFF. CDR3 nucleotides: TGTGCCAGCAGCTTAGTACGGTTTGGACAGCCCTTGATGAACACTGAAGCTTTCTTT.